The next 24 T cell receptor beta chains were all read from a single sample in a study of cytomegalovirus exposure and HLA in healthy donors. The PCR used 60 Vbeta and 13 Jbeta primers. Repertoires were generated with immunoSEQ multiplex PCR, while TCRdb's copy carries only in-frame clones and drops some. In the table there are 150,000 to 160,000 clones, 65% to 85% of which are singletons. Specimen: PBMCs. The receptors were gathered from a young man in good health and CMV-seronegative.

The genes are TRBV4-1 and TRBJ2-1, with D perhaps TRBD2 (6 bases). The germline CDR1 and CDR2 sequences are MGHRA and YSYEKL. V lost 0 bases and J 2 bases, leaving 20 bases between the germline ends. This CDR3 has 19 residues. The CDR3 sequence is CASSQDPPTFSGTYNEQFF. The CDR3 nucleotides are TGCGCCAGCAGCCAAGATCCCCCGACTTTTAGCGGAACCTACAATGAGCAGTTCTTC.

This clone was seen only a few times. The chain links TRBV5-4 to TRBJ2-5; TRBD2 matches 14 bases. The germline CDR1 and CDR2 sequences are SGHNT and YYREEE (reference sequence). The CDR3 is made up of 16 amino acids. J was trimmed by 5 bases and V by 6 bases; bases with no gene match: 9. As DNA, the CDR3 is TGTGCCAGCACCCGGACTAGCGGGGGGCCACGGGAGACCCAGTACTTC. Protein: CASTRTSGGPRETQYF.

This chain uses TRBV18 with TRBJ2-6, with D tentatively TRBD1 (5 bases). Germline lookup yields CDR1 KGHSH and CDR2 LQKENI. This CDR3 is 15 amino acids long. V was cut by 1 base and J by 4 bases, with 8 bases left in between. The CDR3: CASSPQGSGANVLTF. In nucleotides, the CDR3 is TGTGCCAGCTCACCACAGGGGTCCGGGGCCAACGTCCTGACTTTC.

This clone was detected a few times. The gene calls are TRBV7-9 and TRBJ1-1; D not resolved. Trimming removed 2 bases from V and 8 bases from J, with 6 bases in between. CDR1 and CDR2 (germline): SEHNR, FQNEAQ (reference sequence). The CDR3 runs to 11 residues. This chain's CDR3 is CASSLTVEAFF. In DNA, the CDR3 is TGTGCCAGCAGCTTAACAGTCGAAGCTTTCTTT.

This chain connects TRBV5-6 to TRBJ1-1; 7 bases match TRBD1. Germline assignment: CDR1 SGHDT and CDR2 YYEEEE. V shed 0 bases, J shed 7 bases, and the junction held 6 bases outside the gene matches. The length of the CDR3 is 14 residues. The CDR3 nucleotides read TGTGCCAGCAGCTTGGCCACGACAGGGCTTGAAGCTTTCTTT. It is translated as CASSLATTGLEAFF.

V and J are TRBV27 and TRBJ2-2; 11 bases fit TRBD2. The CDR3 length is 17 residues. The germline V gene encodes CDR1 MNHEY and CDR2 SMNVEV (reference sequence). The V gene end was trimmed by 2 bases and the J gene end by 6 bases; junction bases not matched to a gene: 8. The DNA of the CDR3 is TGTGCCAGCAGTTTAACTAGCGGGGGTTCACTCCCCGGGGAGCTGTTTTTT. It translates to CASSLTSGGSLPGELFF.

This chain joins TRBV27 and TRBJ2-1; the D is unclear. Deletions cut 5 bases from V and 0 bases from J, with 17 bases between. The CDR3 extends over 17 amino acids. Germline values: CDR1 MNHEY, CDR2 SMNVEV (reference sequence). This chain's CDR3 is CASSLLNSVSSYNEQFF. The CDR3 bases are TGTGCCAGCAGTCTCCTAAACAGTGTAAGCTCCTACAATGAGCAGTTCTTC.

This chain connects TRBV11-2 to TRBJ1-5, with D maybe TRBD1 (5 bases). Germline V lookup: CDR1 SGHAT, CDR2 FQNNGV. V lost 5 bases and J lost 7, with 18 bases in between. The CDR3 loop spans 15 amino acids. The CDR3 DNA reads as TGTGCCAGCAGCCAGGGATCCGGGGGAGGACAGCCCCAGCATTTT. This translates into CASSQGSGGGQPQHF. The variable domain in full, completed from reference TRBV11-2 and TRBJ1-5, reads EAGVAQSPRYKIIEKRQSVAFWCNPISGHATLYWYQQILGQGPKLLIQFQNNGVVDDSQLPKDRFSAERLKGVDSTLKIQPAKLEDSAVYLCASSQGSGGGQPQHFGDGTRLSIL.

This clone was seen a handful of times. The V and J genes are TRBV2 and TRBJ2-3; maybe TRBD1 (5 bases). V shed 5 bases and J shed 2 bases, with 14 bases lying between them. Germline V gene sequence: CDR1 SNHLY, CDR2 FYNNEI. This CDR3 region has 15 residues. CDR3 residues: CASSPGPGLTDTQYF. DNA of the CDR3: TGTGCCAGCAGTCCTGGGCCAGGGCTCACAGATACGCAGTATTTT.

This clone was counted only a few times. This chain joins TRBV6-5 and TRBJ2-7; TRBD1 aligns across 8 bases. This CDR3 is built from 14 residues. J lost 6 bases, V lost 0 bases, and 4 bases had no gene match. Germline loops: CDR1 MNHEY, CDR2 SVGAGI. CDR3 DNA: TGTGCCAGCAGTTACTCCAGGGGGCGGGCCGAGCAGTACTTC. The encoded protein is CASSYSRGRAEQYF.

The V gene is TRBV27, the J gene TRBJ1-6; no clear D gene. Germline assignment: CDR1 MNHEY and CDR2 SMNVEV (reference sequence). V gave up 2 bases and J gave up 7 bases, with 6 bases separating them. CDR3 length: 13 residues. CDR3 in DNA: TGTGCCAGCAGTTTAAATGCGAATTCACCCCTCCACTTT. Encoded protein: CASSLNANSPLHF.

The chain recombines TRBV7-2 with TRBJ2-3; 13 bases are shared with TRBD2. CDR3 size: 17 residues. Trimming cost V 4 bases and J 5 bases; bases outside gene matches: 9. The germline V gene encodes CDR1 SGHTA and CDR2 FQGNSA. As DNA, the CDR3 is TGTGCCAGCAGCTGGATACTAGCGGGGGGGCCGGGAGATACGCAGTATTTT. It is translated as CASSWILAGGPGDTQYF. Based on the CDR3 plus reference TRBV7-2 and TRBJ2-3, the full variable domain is GAGVSQSPSNKVTEKGKDVELRCDPISGHTALYWYRQSLGQGLEFLIYFQGNSAPDKSGLPSDRFSAERTGGSVSTLTIQRTQQEDSAVYLCASSWILAGGPGDTQYFGPGTRLTVL.

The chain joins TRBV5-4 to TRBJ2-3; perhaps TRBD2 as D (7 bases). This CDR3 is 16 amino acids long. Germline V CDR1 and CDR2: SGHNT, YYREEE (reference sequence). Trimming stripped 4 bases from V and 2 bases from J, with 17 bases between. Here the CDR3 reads CASSPGGASSTDTQYF. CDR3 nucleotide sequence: TGTGCCAGCAGCCCTGGGGGGGCCTCCTCCACAGATACGCAGTATTTT.

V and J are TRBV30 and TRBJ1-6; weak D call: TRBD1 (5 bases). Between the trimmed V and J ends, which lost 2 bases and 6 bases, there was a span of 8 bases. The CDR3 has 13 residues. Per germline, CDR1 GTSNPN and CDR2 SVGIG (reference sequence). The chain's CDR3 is CAWSYRTNSPLHF. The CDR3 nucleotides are TGTGCCTGGAGTTACAGGACTAATTCACCCCTCCACTTT.

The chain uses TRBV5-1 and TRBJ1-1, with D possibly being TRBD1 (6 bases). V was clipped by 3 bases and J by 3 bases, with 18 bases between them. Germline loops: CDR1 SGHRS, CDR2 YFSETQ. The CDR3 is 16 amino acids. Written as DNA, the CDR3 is TGCGCCAGCAGCTCCGGGTGGGGGGGCGTGGACACTGAAGCTTTCTTT. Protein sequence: CASSSGWGGVDTEAFF.

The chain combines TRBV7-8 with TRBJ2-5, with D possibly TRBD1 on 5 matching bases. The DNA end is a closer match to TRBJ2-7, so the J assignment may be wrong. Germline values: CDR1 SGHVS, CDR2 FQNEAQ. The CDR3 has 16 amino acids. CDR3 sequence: CASSFTPPPRVYEQYF. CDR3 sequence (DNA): TGTGCCAGCAGTTTCACGCCCCCGCCCAGGGTGTACGAGCAGTACTTC.

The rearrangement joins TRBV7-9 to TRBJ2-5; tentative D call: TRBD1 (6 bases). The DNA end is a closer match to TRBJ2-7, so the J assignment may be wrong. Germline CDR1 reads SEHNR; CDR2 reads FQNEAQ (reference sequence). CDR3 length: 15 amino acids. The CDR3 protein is CASSLMTGPRTEQYF. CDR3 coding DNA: TGTGCCAGCAGCCTGATGACAGGCCCTCGCACCGAGCAGTACTTC.

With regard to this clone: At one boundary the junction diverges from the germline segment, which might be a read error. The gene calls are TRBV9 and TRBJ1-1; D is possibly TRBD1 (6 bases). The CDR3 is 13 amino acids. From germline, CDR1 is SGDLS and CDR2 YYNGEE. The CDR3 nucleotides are TGTGCCAGCAGCGCTACCCGGGACACGGAAGCTTTCTTT. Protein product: CASSATRDTEAFF.

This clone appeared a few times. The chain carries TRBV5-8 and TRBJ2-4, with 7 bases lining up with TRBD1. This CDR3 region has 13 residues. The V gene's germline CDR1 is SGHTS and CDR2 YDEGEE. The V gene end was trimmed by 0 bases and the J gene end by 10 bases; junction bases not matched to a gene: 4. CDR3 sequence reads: CASSLGGTEIQYF. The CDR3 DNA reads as TGTGCCAGCAGCTTGGGGGGGACAGAAATTCAGTACTTC.

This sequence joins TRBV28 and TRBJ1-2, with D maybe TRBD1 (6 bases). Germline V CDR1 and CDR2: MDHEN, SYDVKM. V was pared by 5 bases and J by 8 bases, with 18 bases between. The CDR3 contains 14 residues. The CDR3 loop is CASSRVSLQGGYTF. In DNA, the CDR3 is TGTGCCAGCAGTCGGGTCTCTTTGCAGGGGGGCTACACCTTC.

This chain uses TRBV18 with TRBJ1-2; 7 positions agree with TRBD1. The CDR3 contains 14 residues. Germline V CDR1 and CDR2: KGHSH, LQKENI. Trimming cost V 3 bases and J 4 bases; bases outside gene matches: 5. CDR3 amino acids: CASSPRGGSYGYTF. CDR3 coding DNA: TGTGCCAGCTCACCGAGAGGGGGCAGCTATGGCTACACCTTC.

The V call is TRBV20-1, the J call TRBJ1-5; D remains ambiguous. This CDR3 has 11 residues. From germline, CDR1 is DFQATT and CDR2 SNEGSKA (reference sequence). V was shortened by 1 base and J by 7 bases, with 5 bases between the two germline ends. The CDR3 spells CSARVGQPQHF. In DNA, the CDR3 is TGCAGTGCTAGAGTCGGGCAGCCCCAGCATTTT.

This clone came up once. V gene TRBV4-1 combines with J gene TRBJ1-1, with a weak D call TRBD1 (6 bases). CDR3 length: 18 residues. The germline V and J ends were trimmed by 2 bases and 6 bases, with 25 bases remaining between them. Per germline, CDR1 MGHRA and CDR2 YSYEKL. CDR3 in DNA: TGCGCCAGCAGCCAAATTTACAGGGCCTATACTAGGCCGGCTGAAGCTTTCTTT. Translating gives CASSQIYRAYTRPAEAFF.

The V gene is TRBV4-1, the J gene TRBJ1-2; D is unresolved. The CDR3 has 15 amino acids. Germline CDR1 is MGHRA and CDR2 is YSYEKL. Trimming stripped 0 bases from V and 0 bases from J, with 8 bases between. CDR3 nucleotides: TGCGCCAGCAGCCAAGACAGCCTAGCTAACTATGGCTACACCTTC. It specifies CASSQDSLANYGYTF.